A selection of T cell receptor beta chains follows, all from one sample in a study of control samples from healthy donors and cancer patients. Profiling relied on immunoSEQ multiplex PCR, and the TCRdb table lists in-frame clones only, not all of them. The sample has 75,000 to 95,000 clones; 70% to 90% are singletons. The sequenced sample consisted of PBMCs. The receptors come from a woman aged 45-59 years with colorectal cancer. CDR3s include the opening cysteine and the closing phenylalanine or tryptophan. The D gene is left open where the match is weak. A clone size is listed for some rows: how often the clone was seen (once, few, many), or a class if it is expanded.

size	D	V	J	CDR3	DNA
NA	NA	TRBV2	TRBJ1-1	CASSGLSAEAFF	TGTGCCAGCAGTGGACTATCCGCTGAAGCTTTCTTT
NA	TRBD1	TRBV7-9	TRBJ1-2	CASRSVTGNYGYTF	TGTGCCAGCAGATCAGTGACAGGGAACTATGGCTACACCTTC
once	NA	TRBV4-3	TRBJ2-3	CASSLSNGGAGDTQYF	TGCGCCAGCAGCCTATCCAATGGGGGGGCAGGAGATACGCAGTATTTT
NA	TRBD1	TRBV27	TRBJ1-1	CASSSLWDRGLNTEAFF	TGTGCCAGCAGTTCCCTCTGGGACAGGGGGCTGAACACTGAAGCTTTCTTT
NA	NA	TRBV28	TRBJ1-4	CASSLQPDSEKLFF	TGTGCCAGCAGTTTACAACCGGACAGCGAAAAACTGTTTTTT
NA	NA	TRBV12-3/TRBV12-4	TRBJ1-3	CASSLGYGNTIYF	TGTGCCAGCAGTTTGGGGTACGGAAACACCATATATTTT
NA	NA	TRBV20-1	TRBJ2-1	CSAKGNEQFF	TGCAGTGCTAAGGGTAATGAGCAGTTCTTC
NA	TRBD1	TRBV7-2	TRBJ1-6	CASSPRGTRNSPLHF	TGTGCCAGCAGCCCCAGGGGGACCCGTAATTCACCCCTCCACTTT
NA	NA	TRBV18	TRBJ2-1	CASSPLPGTYNEQFF	TGTGCCAGCTCACCACTGCCCGGGACCTACAATGAGCAGTTCTTC
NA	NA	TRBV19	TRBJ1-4	CASSSSVTNEKLFF	TGTGCCAGTTCGTCGTCCGTAACTAATGAAAAACTGTTTTTT
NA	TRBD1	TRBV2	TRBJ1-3	CASGWDRSSGNTIYF	TGTGCCAGTGGCTGGGACAGGAGCTCTGGAAACACCATATATTTT
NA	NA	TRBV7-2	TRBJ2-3	CASSLVGGTDTQYF	TGTGCCAGCAGCTTAGTGGGGGGCACAGATACGCAGTATTTT
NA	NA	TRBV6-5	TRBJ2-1	CASSYSWVGVYNEQFF	TGTGCCAGCAGTTACTCATGGGTTGGAGTTTACAATGAGCAGTTCTTC
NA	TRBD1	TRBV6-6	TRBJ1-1	CASSYGRDRVEAFF	TGTGCCAGCAGTTACGGTCGGGACAGAGTCGAAGCTTTCTTT
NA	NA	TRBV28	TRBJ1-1	CASSLSGDGNTEAFF	TGTGCCAGCAGTTTAAGCGGGGACGGGAACACTGAAGCTTTCTTT
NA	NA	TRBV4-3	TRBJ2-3	CASSRDFKSTDTQYF	TGCGCCAGCAGCCGGGACTTCAAAAGCACAGATACGCAGTATTTT
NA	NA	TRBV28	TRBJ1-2	CAVNRSSYGYTF	TGTGCCGTAAATCGTAGTTCCTATGGCTACACCTTC
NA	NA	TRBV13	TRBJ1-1	CASSLGDLGTEAFF	TGTGCCAGCAGCTTAGGGGACCTAGGCACTGAAGCTTTCTTT
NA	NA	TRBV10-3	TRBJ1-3	CAISGQLSSGNTIYF	TGTGCCATCAGTGGACAGCTATCCTCTGGAAACACCATATATTTT
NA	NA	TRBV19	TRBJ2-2	CASSISRSSGELFF	TGTGCCAGTAGTATCTCCAGGTCGTCCGGGGAGCTGTTTTTT
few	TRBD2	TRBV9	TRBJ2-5	CASSAGGTQETQYF	TGTGCCAGCAGCGCGGGGGGGACCCAAGAGACCCAGTACTTC
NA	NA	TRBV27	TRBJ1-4	CASSLSGGVGEKLFF	TGTGCCAGCAGTTTATCTGGAGGGGTTGGGGAAAAACTGTTTTTT
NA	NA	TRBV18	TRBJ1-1	CASSRAEDTEAFF	TGTGCCAGCTCACGGGCCGAGGACACTGAAGCTTTCTTT
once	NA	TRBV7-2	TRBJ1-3	CASSTEGGTVRTIYF	TGTGCCAGCAGCACTGAGGGGGGGACGGTGAGGACCATATATTTT
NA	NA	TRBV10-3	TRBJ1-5	CAISTGSGQPQHF	TGTGCCATCAGTACAGGTTCCGGTCAGCCCCAGCATTTT
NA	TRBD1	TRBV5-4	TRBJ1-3	CASSRQGAPGNTIYF	TGTGCCAGCAGCCGTCAGGGGGCGCCCGGAAACACCATATATTTT